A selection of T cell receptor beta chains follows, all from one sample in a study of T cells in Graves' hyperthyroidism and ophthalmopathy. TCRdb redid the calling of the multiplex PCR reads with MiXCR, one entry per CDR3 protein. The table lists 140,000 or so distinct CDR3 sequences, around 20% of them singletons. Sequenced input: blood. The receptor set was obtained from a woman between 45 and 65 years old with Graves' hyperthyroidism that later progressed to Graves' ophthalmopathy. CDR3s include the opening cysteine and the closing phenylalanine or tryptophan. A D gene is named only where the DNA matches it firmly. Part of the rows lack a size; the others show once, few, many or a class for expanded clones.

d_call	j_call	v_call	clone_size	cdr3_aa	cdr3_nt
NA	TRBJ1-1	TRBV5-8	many	CASRTDMNTEAFF	TGTGCCAGCAGGACAGACATGAACACTGAAGCTTTCTTT
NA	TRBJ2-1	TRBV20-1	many	CSARDLSKGPYNEQFF	TGCAGTGCTAGAGATTTATCTAAGGGACCGTACAATGAGCAGTTCTTC
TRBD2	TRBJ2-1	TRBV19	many	CASSVTSGSSYNEQFF	TGTGCCAGTAGCGTGACTAGCGGGAGCTCCTACAATGAGCAGTTCTTC
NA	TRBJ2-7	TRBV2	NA	CASSEDSRPYEQYF	TGTGCCAGCAGTGAAGATTCCCGACCCTACGAGCAGTACTTC
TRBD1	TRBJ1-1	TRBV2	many	CASRRRLGQDGNTEAFF	TGTGCCAGCAGACGCCGCCTAGGACAGGATGGGAACACTGAAGCTTTCTTT
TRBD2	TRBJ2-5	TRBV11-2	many	CASSLSTPGGETQYF	TGTGCCAGCAGCCTCTCCACTCCGGGGGGGGAGACCCAGTACTTC
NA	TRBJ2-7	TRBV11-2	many	CASSFGGPGEQYF	TGTGCCAGCAGCTTCGGCGGGCCGGGAGAGCAGTACTTC
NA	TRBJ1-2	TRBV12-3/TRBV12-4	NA	CASSFGGGSRGYTF	TGTGCCAGCAGTTTTGGGGGCGGCTCGAGAGGCTACACCTTC
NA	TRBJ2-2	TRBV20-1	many	CSARVSGLNTGELFF	TGCAGTGCTAGAGTTAGCGGCCTTAACACCGGGGAGCTGTTTTTT
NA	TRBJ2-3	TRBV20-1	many	CSASPLIPSTLGDTQYF	TGCAGTGCTTCTCCCCTGATCCCGAGCACGTTGGGGGATACGCAGTATTTT
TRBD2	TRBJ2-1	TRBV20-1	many	CSATIAGTSYNEQFF	TGCAGTGCTACGATAGCGGGGACCTCCTACAATGAGCAGTTCTTC
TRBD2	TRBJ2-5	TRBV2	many	CASSVGGRETQYF	TGTGCCAGCAGTGTTGGCGGGAGAGAGACCCAGTACTTC
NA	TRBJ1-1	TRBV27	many	CASRDRPPMNTEAFF	TGTGCCAGCAGGGATCGTCCTCCTATGAACACTGAAGCTTTCTTT
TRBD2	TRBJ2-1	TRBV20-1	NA	CSARTSGRAYEQFF	TGCAGTGCTAGGACTAGCGGGAGGGCATATGAGCAGTTCTTC
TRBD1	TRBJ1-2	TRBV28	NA	CASSPGGGGTGYTF	TGTGCCAGCAGTCCGGGGGGAGGGGGCACCGGCTACACCTTC
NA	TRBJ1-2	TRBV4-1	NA	CASSQVAWREGGYGYTF	TGCGCCAGCAGCCAAGTGGCTTGGCGGGAAGGCGGCTATGGCTACACCTTC
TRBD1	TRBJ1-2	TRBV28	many	CASLTGTSGYGYTF	TGTGCCAGCCTGACAGGGACTTCTGGCTATGGCTACACCTTC
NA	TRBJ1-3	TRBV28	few	CASTTPGSGDGNTIYF	TGTGCCAGCACCACCCCAGGCTCAGGGGATGGAAACACCATATATTTT
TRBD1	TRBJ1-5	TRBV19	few	CASGGGQGGNQPQHF	TGTGCCAGTGGGGGGGGACAGGGGGGCAATCAGCCCCAGCATTTT
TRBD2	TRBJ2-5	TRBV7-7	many	CASSGLAGEETQYF	TGTGCTAGCAGCGGACTAGCGGGAGAGGAGACCCAGTACTTC
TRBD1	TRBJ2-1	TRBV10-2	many	CASSERDRGPYNEQFF	TGCGCCAGCAGTGAGAGGGACAGGGGGCCTTACAATGAGCAGTTCTTC
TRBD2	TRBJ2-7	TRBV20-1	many	CSAPPSGRLPYEQYF	TGCAGTGCCCCCCCTAGCGGGAGGTTGCCCTACGAGCAGTACTTC
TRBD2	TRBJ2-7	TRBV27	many	CASSPGLRYEQYF	TGTGCCAGCAGTCCGGGACTACGCTACGAGCAGTACTTC
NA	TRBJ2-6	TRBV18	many	CASSPGYGANVLTF	TGTGCCAGCTCACCGGGGTATGGGGCCAACGTCCTGACTTTC
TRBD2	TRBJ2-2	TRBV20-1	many	CSARLAGDTGELFF	TGCAGTGCTAGACTAGCGGGAGACACCGGGGAGCTGTTTTTT
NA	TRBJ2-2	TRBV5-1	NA	CASSRGWELFF	TGCGCCAGCAGCCGAGGGTGGGAGCTGTTTTTT
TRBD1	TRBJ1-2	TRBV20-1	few	CSARDTPTGGGYGYTF	TGCAGTGCTAGAGATACCCCCACAGGGGGCGGCTATGGCTACACCTTC
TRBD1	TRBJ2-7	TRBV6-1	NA	CASSPTGFVYEQYF	TGTGCCAGCAGTCCGACAGGGTTTGTATACGAGCAGTACTTC
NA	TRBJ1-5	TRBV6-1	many	CASSLRTPHSNQPQHF	TGTGCCAGCAGTTTAAGGACGCCCCATAGCAATCAGCCCCAGCATTTT
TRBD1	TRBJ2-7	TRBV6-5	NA	CASSSTGGAVHEQYF	TGTGCCAGCAGTTCCACAGGGGGCGCAGTGCACGAGCAGTACTTC
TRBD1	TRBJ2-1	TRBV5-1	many	CASSLGGTGRNNEQFF	TGCGCCAGCAGCTTGGGAGGGACAGGGAGAAACAATGAGCAGTTCTTC
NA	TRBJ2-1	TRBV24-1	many	CATSEIRTGGNEQFF	TGTGCCACCAGTGAAATACGGACTGGGGGGAATGAGCAGTTCTTC
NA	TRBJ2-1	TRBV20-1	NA	CSASGRVSYNEQFF	TGCAGTGCTAGTGGTCGGGTATCCTACAATGAGCAGTTCTTC
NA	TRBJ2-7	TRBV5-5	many	CASSLREQYF	TGTGCCAGCAGCTTGCGGGAGCAGTACTTC